A selection of T cell receptor beta chains follows, all from one sample in a study of beta chain features in type 1 diabetes. Clones were sequenced by immunoSEQ multiplex PCR, and TCRdb holds only the in-frame ones, with some missing. This sample yields some 150,000 clones, of which around 50% are seen a single time; 0.35% to 0.5% belongs to the top ten. Sequencing input: Tregs from blood. These receptors came from a man aged 18 to 35 in good health. Each CDR3 is given with its conserved first and last residue. The D gene is left open where the match is weak.

J gene: TRBJ2-1; V gene: TRBV29-1; D gene: -; CDR3 protein: CSVGFLTSNNEQFF
J gene: TRBJ1-1; V gene: TRBV9; D gene: -; CDR3 protein: CASSVDGTEAFF
J gene: TRBJ1-6; V gene: TRBV6-1; D gene: -; CDR3 protein: CASSEIGRGKNSPLHF
J gene: TRBJ1-2; V gene: TRBV5-6; D gene: TRBD1; CDR3 protein: CASSLFDRDSYGYTF
J gene: TRBJ2-3; V gene: TRBV7-2; D gene: -; CDR3 protein: CASSLSLRVDTQYF
J gene: TRBJ1-2; V gene: TRBV28; D gene: -; CDR3 protein: CASRYARGYTF
J gene: TRBJ1-4; V gene: TRBV5-1; D gene: TRBD1; CDR3 protein: CASSSGTANEKLFF
J gene: TRBJ1-2; V gene: TRBV6-6; D gene: TRBD1; CDR3 protein: CASSYGTGRVYGYTF
J gene: TRBJ1-2; V gene: TRBV10-3; D gene: -; CDR3 protein: CASASWDTYGYTF
J gene: TRBJ1-2; V gene: TRBV7-2; D gene: TRBD1; CDR3 protein: CASSLGVRQGRGYTF